This TCR beta chain originates from a study of OX40 agonist ivuxolimab in advanced cancers. On the study more broadly: Each patient was given ivuxolimab into a vein every 2 weeks, at 0.01 to 10 mg/kg.

Blood sampling took place at baseline, cycle 4 day 1, and cycle 7 day 1. TCRdb's table, derived via immunoSEQ multiplex PCR, lists solely in-frame clones and lacks some. This sample has approximately 52,000 clones, with about 85% found just once. CDR1 and CDR2 from the germline V gene are MDHEN and SYDVKM. V gave up 6 bases and J gave up 2 bases; unmatched junction bases: 7. This CDR3 has 16 amino acids. This clone has just one count. This TCR derives from an adult with an advanced solid tumor such as melanoma, head and neck, liver or kidney cancer. The sample in question was CD4+ or CD8+ T cells sorted from blood, obtained in a trial of the OX40 agonist ivuxolimab. The chain has TRBV28 and TRBJ1-4; 9 nucleotides match TRBD1. The CDR3 DNA sequence: TGTGCCAGCAGCTTACAGGGGGCAAGGACTAATGAAAAACTGTTTTTT. This codes for CASSLQGARTNEKLFF.